The entry below describes one TCR beta chain. This clone turned up a few times. Its antigen specificity is not known. Base qualities are not at hand, and no much larger clone is one base apart. V is pruned by 2 bases and J by 0 bases, leaving 1 base of the junction without a gene match. Inclusive of the bounding cysteine and phenylalanine, the CDR3 is 14 residues long. Only the CDR3 part of the read is kept: 42 bases, read in frame from the first base. CDR1 and CDR2, looked up from the germline V gene (reference sequence), are MNHEY and SMNVEV. The entire amount of isolated RNA was reverse transcribed using the High Capacity cDNA Reverse Transcription Kit, so the sequenced TCRB transcripts were expressed ones. Deep immunoSEQ sequencing was performed on naive, central memory and regulatory T cell samples, with an average of roughly 3.5 million total reads per sample. Sorted cells were lysed in RLT buffer, and RNA was extracted using DNase-treated RNeasy Micro or Mini kits according to cell number. Each cell subset was processed on its own to prevent cross-contamination, while patient and healthy donor samples were processed together. The immunoSEQ multiplex PCR was used to amplify TCRB sequences from cDNA, generating 87-bp fragments that spanned the CDR3 region. Sequencing of the amplicons was performed on the Illumina HiSeq platform. Turning to the authors' computational methods: Synthetic template baselines were used to correct PCR bias computationally, reads within Hamming distance 2 were collapsed together, and singletons that could not be merged were discarded. By aligning reads against IMGT, V, D and J genes, CDR3 length, and insertions or deletions at six rearrangement sites were assigned. Within each subset, clonotype counts were normalized to sorted cell number, after which true diversity and Gini coefficients were computed with the tcR R package. Repertoire sharing was quantified using the overlap coefficient calculated on TCRB nucleotide sequences. Out-of-frame TCRB sequences from naive cells were analyzed as a proxy for the pre-selection repertoire. TCRdb stores this immuneACCESS table with in-frame sequences only. Part of the clones is absent; in the studies checked, under half of the shortfall reflects unresolved V genes, and no reason is known for the rest. The DNA gave D and trimming, while V, J and clone size come from that table. The sample yields a few hundred thousand clones; around 12% were counted once. The ten largest clonotypes hold roughly 0.0097% of the sample.

From each donor, a single peripheral blood sample of about 100 mL on average was drawn into heparinised tubes. Using a panel that included CD45RO, CCR7, CD25, CD127, CD95 and CD27, naive, central memory, regulatory and stem cell-like memory CD4+ T cells were sorted on a BD FACSAria II. All sorted populations exceeded 98% purity. PBMCs were isolated immediately by Lymphoprep density gradient centrifugation and stained directly without culture. So that batch effects would be minimized, each experiment stained and sorted samples in pairs, pairing one healthy donor with one patient. The sample is drawn from a study of beta chain features in type 1 diabetes (dated by TCRdb to 2016 to 2019). About the full investigation: No differences in mean age, gender distribution, total cell number or subset yield were found between patients and healthy donors. A total of about 100,000,000 sorted cells were examined across all samples, and RNA yield correlated strongly with the number of cells per subset. In the study, TCRB repertoires of sorted circulating CD4+ T cell subsets from recently diagnosed type 1 diabetes patients were compared with those of matched healthy donors. Regulatory and stem cell-like memory subsets were obtained from only 8 patients and about eight healthy donors, while naive and central memory subsets were obtained from all 30 or so donors. General conclusions and limits of the study: A moderate but significant shortening of TCRB CDR3 length was observed in type 1 diabetes patients in all four CD4+ subsets. Naive, central memory and regulatory TCRB repertoires appeared to be more similar among patients than among healthy donors. Because the HLA sub-analyses included only small numbers of individuals, any influence of HLA type on TCRB rearrangement was left unresolved. At VDJ recombination sites, patients with type 1 diabetes made fewer insertions and deleted more nucleotides, a pattern implying thymic rearrangement abnormalities. Shorter templates might have been favored by PCR, but patient and control samples were amplified and corrected together, so both groups would have been affected equally by any skew. Sequencing cDNA rather than genomic DNA could over-represent highly expressing activated cells, although activation and CD3 levels did not differ between groups.

Sequencing used naive CD4+ T cells from blood. This specimen's cell subset or site label, interpreted: true naive CD4+ T cells. The receptor chain draws on TRBV27 and TRBJ2-7; TRBD2 lines up with 7 middle nucleotides. The clonotype originates from a woman aged 18-29 years with type 1 diabetes. The CDR3 loop reads CASSLAGDSYEQYF. The bases read TGTGCCAGCAGTTTAGCGGGAGACTCCTACGAGCAGTACTTC.